A single sample is the source of the 4 T cell receptor beta chains below, sequenced in a study of radiotherapy plus CTLA-4 blockade in lung cancer. Measured with immunoSEQ multiplex PCR; TCRdb has only the in-frame clones, and not every one. The sample carries some 70,000 clones, over 75% recorded once. The sample in question was peripheral blood, obtained from a patient treated with radiotherapy plus ipilimumab. These receptors were collected from a human donor with non-small cell lung cancer who had a partial response to radiotherapy plus ipilimumab.

This clone is a singleton in its sample. V gene TRBV25-1 combines with J gene TRBJ1-2, with a weak D call TRBD1 (6 bases). Trimming stripped 1 base from V and 3 bases from J, with 9 bases between. In germline, CDR1 is MGHDK, CDR2 SYGVNS. CDR3 length: 14 residues. For the CDR3, the DNA is TGTGCCAGCAGTGAATTACAGGGACACTATGGCTACACCTTC. As protein: CASSELQGHYGYTF.

The J gene is TRBJ2-3, the V gene TRBV19; D possibly corresponds to TRBD2 (6 bases). This CDR3 is built from 14 residues. Trimming removed 5 bases from V and 0 bases from J, with 9 bases in between. The V gene's germline CDR1 is LNHDA and CDR2 SQIVND (reference sequence). The CDR3, as DNA: TGTGCCAGTAGTTACAGCGGGAGCACAGATACGCAGTATTTT. Translation gives CASSYSGSTDTQYF.

V is TRBV5-1 and J is TRBJ2-7, with a weak D call TRBD1 (5 bases). The CDR3 extends over 12 amino acids. V lost 3 bases to trimming and J lost 7 bases, with 11 bases between them. Germline assignment: CDR1 SGHRS and CDR2 YFSETQ. The CDR3 spells CASSWQGVEQYF. For the CDR3, the DNA is TGCGCCAGCAGCTGGCAGGGTGTGGAGCAGTACTTC.

V gene TRBV7-8 combines with J gene TRBJ2-2; tentative D call: TRBD2 (6 bases). This CDR3 spans 16 amino acids. Trimming removed 4 bases from V and 3 bases from J, with 15 bases in between. Germline lookup yields CDR1 SGHVS and CDR2 FQNEAQ. In DNA form, the CDR3 reads TGTGCCAGCAGCTCCTCGAGACTAGGTGACACCGGGGAGCTGTTTTTT. This codes for CASSSSRLGDTGELFF.